This T cell receptor (beta chain) was recovered during a study of cytomegalovirus exposure and HLA in healthy donors. The study's findings and limits: The listing of roughly 160 TCR beta chains classed them as cytomegalovirus-associated. TCR beta chains associated with HLA were, in a later analysis, more clonally expanded than equally common others.

Healthy bone marrow donors made up the cohort. Germline loops: CDR1 SEHNR, CDR2 FQNEAQ (reference sequence). There are 14 residues in the CDR3. V was shortened by 3 bases and J by 6 bases, with 14 bases between the two germline ends. Amplification used 60 Vbeta primers and 13 Jbeta primers. How the authors handled the data: Roughly 11 million shared chains were among the roughly 78 million unique TCR beta chains that a later analysis counted. TCRdb keeps only in-frame clones here, not all; method: immunoSEQ multiplex PCR. V and J calls and clone size are given by that table; D and trimming were obtained from the DNA. The data show 95,000 to 150,000 clones, roughly 71% seen once. Notes on this clone: Its antigen remains unknown.

The rearrangement links TRBV7-9 to TRBJ1-1; D may be TRBD1 (6 bases). The specimen was PBMCs. The TCR originated in a woman aged 50 to 60 in good health and CMV-seropositive. The CDR3 DNA reads TGTGCCAGCAGCTTCGACTTCTCAGGGGCTGAAGCTTTCTTT. Its translation: CASSFDFSGAEAFF.